Each of the 2 T cell receptor beta chains below was sequenced from the same sample in a study of shared clonotypes between healthy human individuals. Method: immunoSEQ multiplex PCR; TCRdb's copy keeps in-frame clones and lacks some. Among approximately 2.5 million clones listed, under 95% were seen once. Specimen: naive CD4+ T cells from PBMCs. Indicated subset: CD45RA+ positively selected. The receptors originated from a man between 18 and 35 years old in good health. Some clones in this sample may be carry-over from other donors' samples.

In regard to this clone: The sample carries other DNA sequences with the same CDR3. The rearrangement links TRBV7-2 to TRBJ2-1, with D maybe TRBD2 (7 bases). Trimming cost V 1 base and J 2 bases, with 9 bases left between them. The germline V gene has CDR1 SGHTA and CDR2 FQGNSA. The CDR3 length is 15 residues. The CDR3 here is CASSLDGGPYNEQFF. The CDR3 bases are TGTGCCAGCAGCTTAGACGGGGGGCCCTACAATGAGCAGTTCTTC.

CDR3 in amino acids: CASSPELDDEQYF. CDR3 in DNA: TGTGCCAGCTCACCTGAACTAGACGACGAGCAGTACTTC. The gene calls are TRBV18 and TRBJ2-7; maybe TRBD2 (5 bases). Between the trimmed V and J ends, which lost 3 bases and 5 bases, there was a span of 11 bases. This CDR3 has 13 residues. Germline CDR1 KGHSH, CDR2 LQKENI.